A few counts support the clone carrying this T cell receptor beta chain. The antigen is not known. V was trimmed by 8 bases and J by 4 bases, leaving 11 bases between them. Germline values: CDR1 DFQATT, CDR2 SNEGSKA (reference sequence). This CDR3 has 11 amino acids. Described time point: week 47, end of study. In the vaccine, a single dose held 300 ug of the mutant IDH1 20-mer peptide, along with topical imiquimod. There were eight vaccinations for patients, given in weeks 1, 3, 5, 7, 11, 15, 19 and 23. Donor diagnoses consisted of new WHO grade 3 or 4 IDH1-mutant, ATRX-lost astrocytomas. The data are from a study of a mutant IDH1 vaccine in newly diagnosed glioma. Overall study context: Sex distribution of treated patients was roughly 62% male and approximately 38% female; mean age was around 40 years. It was radiotherapy, temozolomide, or both that patients received previously, with most receiving both.

Assay used: immunoSEQ multiplex PCR; TCRdb lists only in-frame clones, some missing. The table shows about 34,000 clones, with 80% to 90% occurring only once. This clonotype was obtained from a woman aged 25 to 39 with glioma. The specimen comprised PBMCs, sampled from a glioma patient whose treatment included an IDH1 peptide vaccine. This chain connects TRBV20-1 to TRBJ1-2; unclear D gene. The CDR3, as DNA: TGCAGTCTTCACGACCTCTATGGCTACACCTTC. Translating it yields CSLHDLYGYTF.